A selection of T cell receptor beta chains follows, all from one sample in a study of T cell repertoires in cytomegalovirus infection. TCRdb re-analysed the reads in MiXCR, keeping a single row per CDR3 protein. The data show roughly 310,000 distinct CDR3 sequences, about a sixth seen once. Sequencing was performed on PBMCs. These TCRs come from a human donor in good health (CMV status not recorded). Some clones in this sample may be carry-over from other donors' samples. Both conserved end residues are part of each CDR3. A D gene is named only where the DNA matches it firmly. Size tells how often a clone was seen (once, few, many) or the class of an expanded clone, and some rows leave it out.

clone size: many; J gene: TRBJ1-5; D gene: NA; V gene: TRBV6-1; CDR3 DNA: TGTGCCACTTCGGGACATAATAGCAATCAGCCCCAGCATTTT; CDR3 protein: CATSGHNSNQPQHF
clone size: many; J gene: TRBJ2-7; D gene: NA; V gene: TRBV6-2/TRBV6-3; CDR3 DNA: TGTGCCAGCAGTAAACCGGGACGGACCTACGAGCAGTACTTC; CDR3 protein: CASSKPGRTYEQYF
clone size: NA; J gene: TRBJ1-5; D gene: TRBD1; V gene: TRBV19; CDR3 DNA: TGTGCCAGTAGTGTCGGGACAGGGGGTTACGGCAATCAGCCCCAGCATTTT; CDR3 protein: CASSVGTGGYGNQPQHF
clone size: many; J gene: TRBJ2-4; D gene: NA; V gene: TRBV7-8; CDR3 DNA: TGTGCCAGCAGCTTAGAGGGGGGCGGAAACATTCAGTACTTC; CDR3 protein: CASSLEGGGNIQYF
clone size: many; J gene: TRBJ2-5; D gene: TRBD2; V gene: TRBV7-2; CDR3 DNA: TGTGCCAGCAGCCTGGGGCTAGCGGGGGATGGTGAGACCCAGTACTTC; CDR3 protein: CASSLGLAGDGETQYF
clone size: many; J gene: TRBJ1-1; D gene: NA; V gene: TRBV7-8; CDR3 DNA: TGTGCCAGCACCGTCCGGGACGCGAACACTGAAGCTTTCTTT; CDR3 protein: CASTVRDANTEAFF
clone size: NA; J gene: TRBJ2-2; D gene: NA; V gene: TRBV7-2; CDR3 DNA: TGTGCCAGCAGCTTACAGGCCAGGTGGGGAAACACCGGGGAGCTGTTTTTT; CDR3 protein: CASSLQARWGNTGELFF
clone size: few; J gene: TRBJ2-1; D gene: NA; V gene: TRBV20-1; CDR3 DNA: TGCAGTGCTAGAGATAGGCAGGGGGGATTCCATGAGCAGTTCTTC; CDR3 protein: CSARDRQGGFHEQFF
clone size: many; J gene: TRBJ2-7; D gene: NA; V gene: TRBV12-3/TRBV12-4; CDR3 DNA: TGTGCCAGCAGTCGGAACAACGAGCAGTACTTC; CDR3 protein: CASSRNNEQYF
clone size: many; J gene: TRBJ1-5; D gene: NA; V gene: TRBV6-1; CDR3 DNA: TGTGCCAGCAGTGACCGACAGGAGTCTTATAGCAATCAGCCCCAGCATTTT; CDR3 protein: CASSDRQESYSNQPQHF
clone size: once; J gene: TRBJ2-1; D gene: NA; V gene: TRBV20-1; CDR3 DNA: TGCAGTGCTAGAGTAGAAGGGGGGGCCTACAATGAGCAGTTCTTC; CDR3 protein: CSARVEGGAYNEQFF
clone size: few; J gene: TRBJ2-4; D gene: TRBD2; V gene: TRBV15; CDR3 DNA: TGTGCCACCAGGGTGGGGGGGGATATAGCCAAAAACATTCAGTACTTC; CDR3 protein: CATRVGGDIAKNIQYF
clone size: NA; J gene: TRBJ2-3; D gene: NA; V gene: TRBV4-1; CDR3 DNA: TGCGCCAGCAGCCAAGAAGGGGGGGGGGTCGATACGCAGTATTTT; CDR3 protein: CASSQEGGGVDTQYF
clone size: few; J gene: TRBJ2-3; D gene: TRBD1; V gene: TRBV19; CDR3 DNA: TGTGCCAGTGGGACAGCCGGTTCAGATACGCAGTATTTT; CDR3 protein: CASGTAGSDTQYF
clone size: many; J gene: TRBJ2-7; D gene: NA; V gene: TRBV10-3; CDR3 DNA: TGTGCCATCAGTGAGAGGGAGAAATCCTACGAGCAGTACTTC; CDR3 protein: CAISEREKSYEQYF
clone size: few; J gene: TRBJ2-5; D gene: NA; V gene: TRBV28; CDR3 DNA: TGTGCCAGCAGACGCGGGGACAGCCAAGAGACCCAGTACTTC; CDR3 protein: CASRRGDSQETQYF
clone size: few; J gene: TRBJ1-4; D gene: NA; V gene: TRBV12-3/TRBV12-4; CDR3 DNA: TGTGCCAGCAGCCGCGGTTCAGGGCCGAGGAATGAAAAACTGTTTTTT; CDR3 protein: CASSRGSGPRNEKLFF
clone size: many; J gene: TRBJ2-3; D gene: TRBD2; V gene: TRBV7-2; CDR3 DNA: TGTGCCAGCAGCTTACTCCCCGCGGGGGGGTCAGATACGCAGTATTTT; CDR3 protein: CASSLLPAGGSDTQYF
clone size: NA; J gene: TRBJ1-2; D gene: NA; V gene: TRBV28; CDR3 DNA: TGTGCCACCCTCCGGGGAGCGGAAGGCTATGGCTACACCTTC; CDR3 protein: CATLRGAEGYGYTF
clone size: many; J gene: TRBJ1-2; D gene: TRBD1; V gene: TRBV6-1; CDR3 DNA: TGTGCCAGCAGATCCTCCAGGGGGGAAGGCGGAGGCTACACCTTC; CDR3 protein: CASRSSRGEGGGYTF
clone size: few; J gene: TRBJ2-7; D gene: NA; V gene: TRBV20-1; CDR3 DNA: TGCAGTGCTAGAGATCAACGGCGGTTGGTCGAGCAGTACTTC; CDR3 protein: CSARDQRRLVEQYF
clone size: NA; J gene: TRBJ1-6; D gene: TRBD1; V gene: TRBV20-1; CDR3 DNA: TGCAGTGCTAGAGATTTGAAGTTGGGACAGGGAACAACAAGCTCCTATAATTCACCCCTCCACTTT; CDR3 protein: CSARDLKLGQGTTSSYNSPLHF
clone size: NA; J gene: TRBJ2-2; D gene: NA; V gene: TRBV12-3/TRBV12-4; CDR3 DNA: TGTGCCAGCAGTTTAGGGGGACAAAACACCGGGGAGCTGTTTTTT; CDR3 protein: CASSLGGQNTGELFF
clone size: NA; J gene: TRBJ1-4; D gene: NA; V gene: TRBV6-2/TRBV6-3; CDR3 DNA: TGTGCCAGCAGTTACTCGTGGATGACTAATGAAAAACTGTTTTTT; CDR3 protein: CASSYSWMTNEKLFF
clone size: many; J gene: TRBJ2-5; D gene: TRBD2; V gene: TRBV7-2; CDR3 DNA: TGTGCCAGCAGCTTAACTTCACTAGCGGGGCAAGAGACCCAGTACTTC; CDR3 protein: CASSLTSLAGQETQYF
clone size: NA; J gene: TRBJ2-7; D gene: NA; V gene: TRBV6-6; CDR3 DNA: TGTGCCAGCAGTTACTCGATCGGGGCCTACGAGCAGTACTTC; CDR3 protein: CASSYSIGAYEQYF
clone size: few; J gene: TRBJ1-1; D gene: TRBD1; V gene: TRBV7-2; CDR3 DNA: TGTGCCAGCAGGGGGACAGGGGGCCTGTGGACTGAAGCTTTCTTT; CDR3 protein: CASRGTGGLWTEAFF
clone size: many; J gene: TRBJ1-1; D gene: NA; V gene: TRBV7-2; CDR3 DNA: TGTGCCAGCAGCTCTCGATGGGCCCTGAACACTGAAGCTTTCTTT; CDR3 protein: CASSSRWALNTEAFF
clone size: many; J gene: TRBJ1-1; D gene: NA; V gene: TRBV19; CDR3 DNA: TGTGCCAGTACCGACTCCTCGGGGGCAGGGACATTGAACACTGAAGCTTTCTTT; CDR3 protein: CASTDSSGAGTLNTEAFF
clone size: NA; J gene: TRBJ1-6; D gene: NA; V gene: TRBV25-1; CDR3 DNA: TGTGCCAGCAGTGACTCTCCCCTCTTGGATTCACCCCTCCACTTT; CDR3 protein: CASSDSPLLDSPLHF
clone size: few; J gene: TRBJ1-6; D gene: TRBD1; V gene: TRBV5-1; CDR3 DNA: TGCGCCAGCAGCCCCGTTGGGACAGCCTCGGATTCACCCCTCCACTTT; CDR3 protein: CASSPVGTASDSPLHF
clone size: many; J gene: TRBJ1-1; D gene: NA; V gene: TRBV15; CDR3 DNA: TGTGCCACCAGCAGAGGAAGGGGGAACACTGAAGCTTTCTTT; CDR3 protein: CATSRGRGNTEAFF
clone size: NA; J gene: TRBJ2-7; D gene: TRBD1; V gene: TRBV7-8; CDR3 DNA: TGTGCCAGCAGCCGGCGGGACAGGTCGTGGGAGCAGTACTTC; CDR3 protein: CASSRRDRSWEQYF
clone size: NA; J gene: TRBJ2-2; D gene: NA; V gene: TRBV7-9; CDR3 DNA: TGTGCCAGCAGCTTAGCGGGGCGGTGGAACACCGGGGAGCTGTTTTTT; CDR3 protein: CASSLAGRWNTGELFF
clone size: NA; J gene: TRBJ1-2; D gene: NA; V gene: TRBV4-1; CDR3 DNA: TGCGCCAGCAGCCAAGCCCCAGTCCTGTGGTATGGCTACACCTTC; CDR3 protein: CASSQAPVLWYGYTF
clone size: NA; J gene: TRBJ1-6; D gene: NA; V gene: TRBV7-9; CDR3 DNA: TGTGCCAGCAGGTGGACCTATCGTAATTCACCCCTCCACTTT; CDR3 protein: CASRWTYRNSPLHF
clone size: NA; J gene: TRBJ2-3; D gene: NA; V gene: TRBV5-6; CDR3 DNA: TGTGCCAGCAGCTGGGGTAGTAGCACAGATACGCAGTATTTT; CDR3 protein: CASSWGSSTDTQYF
clone size: many; J gene: TRBJ1-2; D gene: NA; V gene: TRBV10-3; CDR3 DNA: TGTGCCATCAGTGAGTCGAGGCCGGGAATAAATGGCTACACCTTC; CDR3 protein: CAISESRPGINGYTF
clone size: NA; J gene: TRBJ2-7; D gene: NA; V gene: TRBV28; CDR3 DNA: TGTGCCAGCAGCCTATCTATGACCTACGAGCAGTACTTC; CDR3 protein: CASSLSMTYEQYF
clone size: many; J gene: TRBJ2-5; D gene: TRBD1; V gene: TRBV7-9; CDR3 DNA: TGTGCCAGCAGCTTAGTACAGGGGCAAGAGACCCAGTACTTC; CDR3 protein: CASSLVQGQETQYF
clone size: NA; J gene: TRBJ2-5; D gene: TRBD1; V gene: TRBV5-4; CDR3 DNA: TGTGCCAGCAGCTTGGCTGGAGGGGGACAGGGACAAGAGACCCAGTACTTC; CDR3 protein: CASSLAGGGQGQETQYF
clone size: many; J gene: TRBJ2-1; D gene: TRBD1; V gene: TRBV4-1; CDR3 DNA: TGCGCCAGCAGCCCGACAGGGGTCGATGAGCAGTTCTTC; CDR3 protein: CASSPTGVDEQFF
clone size: many; J gene: TRBJ2-3; D gene: NA; V gene: TRBV7-2; CDR3 DNA: TGTGCCAGCAGCTTAGCGCAGGAGGGGGGGGCTAGGGATACGCAGTATTTT; CDR3 protein: CASSLAQEGGARDTQYF
clone size: many; J gene: TRBJ2-6; D gene: NA; V gene: TRBV19; CDR3 DNA: TGTGCCAGTAGTATAGAAGGGCAGGCCTCTGGGGCCAACGTCCTGACTTTC; CDR3 protein: CASSIEGQASGANVLTF
clone size: few; J gene: TRBJ1-5; D gene: NA; V gene: TRBV28; CDR3 DNA: TGTGCCAGCAGTTGGGAGAGGTCTCAGCCCCAGCATTTT; CDR3 protein: CASSWERSQPQHF
clone size: few; J gene: TRBJ2-5; D gene: TRBD1; V gene: TRBV2; CDR3 DNA: TGTGCCAGCAGTGAACGACAGGGCTTAAGGACCCAGTACTTC; CDR3 protein: CASSERQGLRTQYF
clone size: many; J gene: TRBJ2-7; D gene: NA; V gene: TRBV10-3; CDR3 DNA: TGTGCCATCAGTGAGTCGGGCGGCTACGAGCAGTACTTC; CDR3 protein: CAISESGGYEQYF
clone size: many; J gene: TRBJ2-1; D gene: NA; V gene: TRBV7-2; CDR3 DNA: TGTGCCAGCAGCCCACTGTTTGGGGGAGTTAAGAATGAGCAGTTCTTC; CDR3 protein: CASSPLFGGVKNEQFF